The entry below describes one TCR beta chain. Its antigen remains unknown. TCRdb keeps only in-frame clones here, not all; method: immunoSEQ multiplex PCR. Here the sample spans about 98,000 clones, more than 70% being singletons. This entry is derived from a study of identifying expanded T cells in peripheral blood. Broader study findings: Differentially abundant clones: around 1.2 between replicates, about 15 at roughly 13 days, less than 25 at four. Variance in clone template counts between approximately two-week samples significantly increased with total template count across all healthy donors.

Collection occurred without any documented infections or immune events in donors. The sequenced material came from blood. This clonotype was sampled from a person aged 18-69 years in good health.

Written as DNA, the CDR3 is TGTGCCAGCACTCTCAGCGGGGCCACATACGAGCAGTACTTC. Translation: CASTLSGATYEQYF. The chain has TRBV6-6 and TRBJ2-7; 7 bases are a match to TRBD2. The CDR3 has 14 amino acids. The germline gives CDR1 MNHNY, CDR2 SVGAGI (reference sequence). The V and J ends lost 7 bases and 4 bases, in that order; junction bases with no gene match: 10.